This T cell receptor beta chain was identified in a study of regulatory T cells in long-lasting Graves disease. The authors built TCR beta libraries using iRepertoire HTBI primers and Arm-PCR of CDR3 regions. One entry per CDR3 protein, called by TCRdb with MiXCR from the multiplex PCR reads. The sample has about 470,000 distinct CDR3 sequences, 15% to 20% seen once; the top ten hold 12%. The time point here: newly diagnosed GD, antithyroid drugs for less than 3 months. PBMC-derived RNA was used for the TCR library. The sample holds many counts of this clonotype. This CDR3 region has 15 residues. With 5 bases removed from V and 4 bases from J, the gap between germline ends came to 18 bases. Per the germline V gene, CDR1 is DFQATT and CDR2 is SNEGSKA (reference sequence). These data were also filed under a second study, of T cells in Graves' hyperthyroidism and ophthalmopathy. That study reports: An initial round of RT-PCR targeting the TCR CDR3 relied on the HTBI primer set. Ophthalmopathy prediction by the model preceded onset by a median about 6.8 months.

The chain recombines TRBV20-1 with TRBJ2-1; D perhaps matches TRBD2 (7 bases). This clonotype was sampled from a middle-aged man with Graves disease. Source: peripheral blood mononuclear cells (PBMCs), taken at new diagnosis, from a patient treated with antithyroid drugs. The CDR3 reads CSASRGQRGYNEQFF. The DNA of the CDR3 is TGCAGTGCTTCCAGGGGTCAGCGGGGATACAATGAGCAGTTCTTC.